Detailed here is one T cell receptor (beta chain). Its antigen is not known. The authors amplified TCR beta CDR3 regions from RNA transcripts. After a first-round RT-PCR with HTBI primers, a second-round multiplex PCR was run. TCRdb reprocessed the multiplex PCR reads with MiXCR, giving one entry per CDR3 protein. The sample has some 520,000 distinct CDR3 sequences, approximately 15% seen once. Ophthalmopathy was moderately-to-severely active, CAS at least 3, NOSPECS at least 4, lasting under 3 months. The source of the sample is a study of Graves' ophthalmopathy and Graves' hyperthyroidism. Across the whole study: Peripheral blood (taken before any treatment) was collected at initial diagnosis.

Study-wide results and caveats: Ophthalmopathy and stable hyperthyroidism were discriminated by a 13-signature model, with over 85% sensitivity and about 82% specificity. Most thyroid clonotypes expanded beyond 0.001 frequency were also found in blood.

The TCR sequence derives from a woman aged 30 to 39 with Graves' ophthalmopathy. Material: blood.

The CDR3 is CASSLDDEQYF. In DNA form, the CDR3 reads TGTGCCAGCAGTTTAGATGACGAGCAGTACTTC. This chain links TRBV12-3 or TRBV12-4 with TRBJ2-7; D not certain. Trimming shortened V by 1 base and J by 5 bases, and 3 bases separated the two germline ends. The CDR3 runs 11 residues.